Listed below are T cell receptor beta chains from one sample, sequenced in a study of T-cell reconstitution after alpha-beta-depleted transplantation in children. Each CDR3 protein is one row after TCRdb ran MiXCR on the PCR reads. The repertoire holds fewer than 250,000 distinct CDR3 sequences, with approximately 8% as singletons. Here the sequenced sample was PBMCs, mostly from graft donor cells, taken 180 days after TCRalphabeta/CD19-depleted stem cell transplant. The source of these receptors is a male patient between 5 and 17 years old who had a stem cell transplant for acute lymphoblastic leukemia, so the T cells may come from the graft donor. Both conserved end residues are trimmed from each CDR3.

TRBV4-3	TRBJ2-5	ASSQDRMGGQETQY
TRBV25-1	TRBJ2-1	ASSYGGPYNEQF
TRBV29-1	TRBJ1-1	SVRLYVAHTEAF
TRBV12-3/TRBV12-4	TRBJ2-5	ASSQLAGGRETQY
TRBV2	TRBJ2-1	ASIIQPGLAGTNEQF
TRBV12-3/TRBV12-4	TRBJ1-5	ASSLRAPGRNQPQH
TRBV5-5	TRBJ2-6	ASSSMSTGAGANVLT
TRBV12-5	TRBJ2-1	ASGLDWLGQGILEQF
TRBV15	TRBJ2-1	ATSRGSFERQF
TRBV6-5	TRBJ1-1	ASSTRTGVEAF
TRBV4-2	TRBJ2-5	ASSPRVREQYQETQY
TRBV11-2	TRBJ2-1	ASSPLAGGHGSYNEQF
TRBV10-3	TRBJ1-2	AISGRAYGYT
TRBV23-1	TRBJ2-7	ASSNRDRGYEQY
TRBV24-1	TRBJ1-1	ATTGTANTEAF
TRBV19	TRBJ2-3	ASSARDTQY
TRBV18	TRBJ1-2	ASSPIAPQAYGYT
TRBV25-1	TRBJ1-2	ASSLIEPGNYGYT
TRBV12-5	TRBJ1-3	ASGPSAGVGNTIY
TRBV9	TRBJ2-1	ASSPPYNGEQF
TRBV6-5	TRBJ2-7	ASSYSGHSPSYEQY
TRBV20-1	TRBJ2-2	SALRGANTGELF
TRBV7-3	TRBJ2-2	ASSLRPLAGGTGELF
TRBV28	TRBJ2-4	ASSLRQGAMAKNIQY
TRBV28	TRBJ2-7	ASSLLARGAYEQY
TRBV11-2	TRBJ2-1	ASSFVNLMPGGPKDEQF
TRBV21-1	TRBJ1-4	ASSKVRTDLEKLF
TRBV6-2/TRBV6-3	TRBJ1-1	ASSPTGDRVSTEAF
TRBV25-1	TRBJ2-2	ASSEDTSTGELF
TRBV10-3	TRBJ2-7	AISESMLKEQY
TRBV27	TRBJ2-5	ASSLSRDRHQETQY
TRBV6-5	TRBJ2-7	ASSWDRGGTYEQY
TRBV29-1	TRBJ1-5	SVLTGVGTNQPQH
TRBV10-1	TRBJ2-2	ASSDPGGPGHTGELF
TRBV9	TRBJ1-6	ASSVRTDYNSPLH
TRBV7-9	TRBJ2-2	ASSLRWDRDGTGELF
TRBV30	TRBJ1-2	AWVRGMSGYT
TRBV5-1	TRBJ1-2	ASSSPLGYGYT
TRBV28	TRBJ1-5	ASSLGGQGSNQPQH
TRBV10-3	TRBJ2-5	AIGWGGEETQY
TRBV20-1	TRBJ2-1	SARSGTSGQQF
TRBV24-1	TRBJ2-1	ATSDLFNNNEQF
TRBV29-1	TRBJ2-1	SVGRDRSMRNEQF
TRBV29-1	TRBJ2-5	SAPKLASGETQY
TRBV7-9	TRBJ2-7	ASSPTGRYEQY
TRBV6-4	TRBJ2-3	ASSDRAGRTDTQY
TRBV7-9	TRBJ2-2	ASKIRDGTNTGELF
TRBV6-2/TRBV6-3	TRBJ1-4	ASSYSRTDAF
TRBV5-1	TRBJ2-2	ASSQMGGPGTGELF
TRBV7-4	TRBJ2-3	ASSLKDNTDTQY
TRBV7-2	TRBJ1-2	ASSFPRQFYGYT